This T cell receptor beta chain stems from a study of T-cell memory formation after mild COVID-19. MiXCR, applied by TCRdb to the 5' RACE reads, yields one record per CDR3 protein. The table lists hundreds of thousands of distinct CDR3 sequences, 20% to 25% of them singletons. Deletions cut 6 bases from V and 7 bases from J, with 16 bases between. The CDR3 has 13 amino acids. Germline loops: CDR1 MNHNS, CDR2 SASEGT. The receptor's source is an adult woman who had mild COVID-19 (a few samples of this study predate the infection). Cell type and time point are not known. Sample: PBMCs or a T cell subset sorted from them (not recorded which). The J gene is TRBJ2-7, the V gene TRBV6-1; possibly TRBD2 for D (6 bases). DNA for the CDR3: TGTGCCAGCAGCGCGAACCGGGCGGGGGAGCAGTACTTC. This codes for CASSANRAGEQYF.